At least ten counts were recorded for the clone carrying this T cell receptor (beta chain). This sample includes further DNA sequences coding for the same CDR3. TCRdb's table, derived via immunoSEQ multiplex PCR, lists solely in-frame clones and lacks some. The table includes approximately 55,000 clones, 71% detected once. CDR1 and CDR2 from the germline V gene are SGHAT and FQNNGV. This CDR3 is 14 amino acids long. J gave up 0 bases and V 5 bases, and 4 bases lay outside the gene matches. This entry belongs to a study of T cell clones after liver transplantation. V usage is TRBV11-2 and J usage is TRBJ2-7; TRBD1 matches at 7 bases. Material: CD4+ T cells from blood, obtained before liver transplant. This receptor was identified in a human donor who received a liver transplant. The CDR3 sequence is CASSPRTGSYEQYF. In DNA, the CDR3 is TGTGCCAGCAGCCCACGGACAGGCTCCTACGAGCAGTACTTC.